The present TCR beta chain was sequenced within a study of beta chain features in type 1 diabetes. General study results and limits: TCRB CDR3s from Type 1 diabetes patients were moderately but significantly shorter in all four CD4+ subsets.

Of note for this clone: As yet, its antigen is unknown.

The investigators reverse transcribed all of the isolated RNA, so they sequenced expressed TCRB transcripts. The table came from immunoSEQ multiplex PCR; TCRdb's copy has only in-frame clones and leaves some out. The top ten hold roughly 0.97% of the sample, which has approximately 170,000 clones, approximately 7.8% seen once. V was pared by 4 bases and J by 8 bases, with 11 bases of the junction left unmatched. CDR3 length equals 15 residues. Germline loops: CDR1 SGDLS, CDR2 YYNGEE. The specimen was central memory CD4+ T cells from blood. The TCR sequence derives from a middle-aged woman with type 1 diabetes. The J gene is TRBJ1-4, the V gene TRBV9, with 7 bases aligning to TRBD1. CDR3 region: CASSFEGAGKEKLFF. CDR3 in DNA: TGTGCCAGCAGCTTTGAGGGGGCGGGCAAGGAAAAACTGTTTTTT.